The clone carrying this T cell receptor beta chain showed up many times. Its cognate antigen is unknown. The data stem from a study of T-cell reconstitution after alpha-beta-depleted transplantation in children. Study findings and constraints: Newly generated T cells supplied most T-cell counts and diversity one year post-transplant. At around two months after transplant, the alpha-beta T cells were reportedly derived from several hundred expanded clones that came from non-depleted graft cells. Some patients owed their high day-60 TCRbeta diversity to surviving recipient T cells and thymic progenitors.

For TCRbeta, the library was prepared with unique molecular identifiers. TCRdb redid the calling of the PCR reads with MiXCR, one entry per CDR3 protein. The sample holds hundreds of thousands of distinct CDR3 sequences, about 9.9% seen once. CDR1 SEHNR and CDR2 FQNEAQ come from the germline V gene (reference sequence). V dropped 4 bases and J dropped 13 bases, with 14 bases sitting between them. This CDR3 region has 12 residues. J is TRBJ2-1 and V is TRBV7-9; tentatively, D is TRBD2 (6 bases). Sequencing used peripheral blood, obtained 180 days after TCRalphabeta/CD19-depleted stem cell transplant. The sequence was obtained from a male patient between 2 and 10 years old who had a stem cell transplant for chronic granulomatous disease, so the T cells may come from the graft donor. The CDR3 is CASSYYPGLQFF. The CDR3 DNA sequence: TGTGCCAGCAGCTACTATCCTGGACTACAGTTCTTC.